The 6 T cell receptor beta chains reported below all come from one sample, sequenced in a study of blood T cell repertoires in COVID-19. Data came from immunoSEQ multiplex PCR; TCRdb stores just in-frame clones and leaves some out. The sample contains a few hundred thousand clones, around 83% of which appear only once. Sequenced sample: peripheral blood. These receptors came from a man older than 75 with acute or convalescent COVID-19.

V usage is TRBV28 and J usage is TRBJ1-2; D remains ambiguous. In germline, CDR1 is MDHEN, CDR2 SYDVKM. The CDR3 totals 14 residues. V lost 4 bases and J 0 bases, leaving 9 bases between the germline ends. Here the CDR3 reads CASSSPPANYGYTF. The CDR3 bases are TGTGCCAGCAGTTCCCCGCCAGCTAACTATGGCTACACCTTC.

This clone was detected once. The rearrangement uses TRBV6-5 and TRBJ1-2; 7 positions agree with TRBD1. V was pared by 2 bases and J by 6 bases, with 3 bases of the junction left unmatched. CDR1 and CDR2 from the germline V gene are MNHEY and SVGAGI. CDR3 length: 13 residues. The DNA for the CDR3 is TGTGCCAGCAGTTACGCAGGGGGTAATGGCTACACCTTC. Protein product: CASSYAGGNGYTF.

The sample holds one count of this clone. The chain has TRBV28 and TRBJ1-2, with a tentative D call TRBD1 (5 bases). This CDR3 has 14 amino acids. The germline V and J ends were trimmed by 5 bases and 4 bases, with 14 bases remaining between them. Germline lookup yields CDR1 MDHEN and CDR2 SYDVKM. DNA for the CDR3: TGTGCCAGCAGTACCTCGACAGTCGCCTATGGCTACACCTTC. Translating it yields CASSTSTVAYGYTF.

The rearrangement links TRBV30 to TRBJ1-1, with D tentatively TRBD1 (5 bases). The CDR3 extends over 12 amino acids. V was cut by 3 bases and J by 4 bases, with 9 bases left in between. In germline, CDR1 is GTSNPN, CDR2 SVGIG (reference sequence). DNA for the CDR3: TGTGCCTGGAGACAGGCGGCCACTGAAGCTTTCTTT. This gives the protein CAWRQAATEAFF.

Here the CDR3 DNA reads TGTGCCAGCTCACCGAGGCGGTCCTCGGGCTACACCTTC. Its translation: CASSPRRSSGYTF. This chain links TRBV18 with TRBJ1-2; D gene unclear. Germline V gene sequence: CDR1 KGHSH, CDR2 LQKENI. The V end lost 3 bases, the J end lost 8 bases, and 13 bases lay between the germline ends. The CDR3 contains 13 residues.

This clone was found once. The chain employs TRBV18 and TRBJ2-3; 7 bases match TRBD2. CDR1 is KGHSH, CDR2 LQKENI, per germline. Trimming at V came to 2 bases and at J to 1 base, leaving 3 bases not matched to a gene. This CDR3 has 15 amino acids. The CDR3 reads CASSPTSGGTDTQYF. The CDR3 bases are TGTGCCAGCTCACCAACAAGCGGGGGCACAGATACGCAGTATTTT.